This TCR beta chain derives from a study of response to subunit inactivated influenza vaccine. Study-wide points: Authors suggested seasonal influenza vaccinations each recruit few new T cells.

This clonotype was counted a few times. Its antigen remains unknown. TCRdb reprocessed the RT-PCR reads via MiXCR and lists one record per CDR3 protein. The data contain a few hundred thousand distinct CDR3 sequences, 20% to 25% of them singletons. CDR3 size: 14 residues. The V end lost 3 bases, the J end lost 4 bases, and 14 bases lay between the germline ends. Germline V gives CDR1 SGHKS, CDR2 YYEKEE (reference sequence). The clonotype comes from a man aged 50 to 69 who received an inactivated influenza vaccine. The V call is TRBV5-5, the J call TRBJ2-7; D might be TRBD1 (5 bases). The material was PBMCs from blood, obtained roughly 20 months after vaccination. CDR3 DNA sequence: TGTGCCAGCAGCTCTTTCCAGGGTACTTACGAGCAGTACTTC. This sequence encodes CASSSFQGTYEQYF. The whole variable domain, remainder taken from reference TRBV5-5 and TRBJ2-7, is DAGVTQSPTHLIKTRGQQVTLRCSPISGHKSVSWYQQVLGQGPQFIFQYYEKEERGRGNFPDRFSARQFPNYSSELNVNALLLGDSALYLCASSSFQGTYEQYFGPGTRLTVT.